Many counts were recorded for the clone carrying this T cell receptor (beta chain). The antigen remains undetermined. This record belongs to a study of T-cell reconstitution after alpha-beta-depleted transplantation in children. Study-level results: Reportedly, roughly two months post-transplant, alpha-beta T cells arose from several hundred expanded graft clones. When one year had passed after transplant, most T-cell counts and diversity came from newly produced T cells.

For TCRbeta, the library was prepared with unique molecular identifiers. TCRdb called the PCR reads again in MiXCR, with one record for every CDR3 protein. Among 240,000 or so distinct CDR3 sequences listed, roughly 8.2% were seen once. Specimen: PBMCs, mostly from graft donor cells, collected 180 days after TCRalphabeta/CD19-depleted stem cell transplant. This receptor was obtained from a male patient younger than 18 who had a stem cell transplant for acute lymphoblastic leukemia, so the T cells may come from the graft donor.

The CDR3 reads CASSQEGAGKLQETQYF. The CDR3 DNA follows: TGTGCCAGCAGCCAAGAGGGGGCGGGAAAACTTCAAGAGACCCAGTACTTC. The chain recombines TRBV4-2 with TRBJ2-5; the D gene could be TRBD1 or TRBD2 (6 bases each). Germline CDR1 is LGHNA and CDR2 is YNFKEQ. V was cut by 0 bases and J by 2 bases, with 16 bases left in between. The CDR3 extends over 17 amino acids.